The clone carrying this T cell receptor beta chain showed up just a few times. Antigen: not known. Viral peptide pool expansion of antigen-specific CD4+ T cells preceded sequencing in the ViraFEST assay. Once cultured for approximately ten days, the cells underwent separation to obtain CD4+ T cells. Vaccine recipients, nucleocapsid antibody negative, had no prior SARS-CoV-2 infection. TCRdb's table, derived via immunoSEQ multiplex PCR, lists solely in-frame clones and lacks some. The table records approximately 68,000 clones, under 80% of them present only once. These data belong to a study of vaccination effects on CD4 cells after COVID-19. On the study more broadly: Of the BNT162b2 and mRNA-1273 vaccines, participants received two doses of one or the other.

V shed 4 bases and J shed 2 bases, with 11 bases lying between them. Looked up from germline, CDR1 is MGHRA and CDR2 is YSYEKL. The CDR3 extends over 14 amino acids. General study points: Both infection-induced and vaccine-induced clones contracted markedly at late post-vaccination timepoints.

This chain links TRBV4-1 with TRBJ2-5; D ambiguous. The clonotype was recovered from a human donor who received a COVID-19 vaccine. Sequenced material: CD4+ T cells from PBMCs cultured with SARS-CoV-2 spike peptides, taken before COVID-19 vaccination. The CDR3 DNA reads TGCGCCAGCAGCCCACTACAGATACAAGAGACCCAGTACTTC. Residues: CASSPLQIQETQYF.